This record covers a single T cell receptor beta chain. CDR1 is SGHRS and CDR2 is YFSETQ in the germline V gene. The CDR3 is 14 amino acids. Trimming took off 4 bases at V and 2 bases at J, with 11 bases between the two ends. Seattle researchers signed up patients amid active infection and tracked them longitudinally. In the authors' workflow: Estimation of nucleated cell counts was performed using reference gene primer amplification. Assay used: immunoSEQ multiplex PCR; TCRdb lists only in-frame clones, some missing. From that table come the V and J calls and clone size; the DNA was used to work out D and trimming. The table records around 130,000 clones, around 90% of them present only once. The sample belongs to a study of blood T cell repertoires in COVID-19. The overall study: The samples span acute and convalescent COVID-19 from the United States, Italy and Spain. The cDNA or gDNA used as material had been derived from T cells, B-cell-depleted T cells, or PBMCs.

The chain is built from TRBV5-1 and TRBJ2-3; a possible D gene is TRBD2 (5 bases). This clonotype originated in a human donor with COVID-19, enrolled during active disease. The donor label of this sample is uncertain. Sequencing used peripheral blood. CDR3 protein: CASSNEDFTDTQYF. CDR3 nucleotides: TGCGCCAGCAGCAACGAGGACTTCACAGATACGCAGTATTTT.